This paragraph covers one TCR beta chain sequence. Its matching antigen is unknown. The sample belongs to a study of cytomegalovirus exposure and HLA in healthy donors. Study-level points and caveats: Rare sequences made up most TCRs, while some public TCRs were found in many donors. The study recorded 160 or so TCR beta chains that were cytomegalovirus-associated. According to a subsequent analysis, TCR clusters identified in the first cohort showed a tendency to co-occur across the roughly 130 validation repertoires. In vitro data verified a few CMV-associated chains as specific for CMV antigens.

Generated by immunoSEQ multiplex PCR, the TCRdb table keeps only in-frame clones and is missing some. This table has under 150,000 clones, approximately 86% appearing once. Trimming removed 0 bases from V and 8 bases from J, with 14 bases in between. The CDR3 sequence is 14 residues long. Germline V gene lookup returns CDR1 SGHRS and CDR2 YFSETQ. This sequence joins TRBV5-1 and TRBJ1-2; weak D call: TRBD1 (6 bases). The sequenced sample was PBMCs. The sequence was collected from a man aged 18 to 29 in good health and CMV-seropositive. CDR3 loop: CASSLEGDLQGYTF. The CDR3 bases are TGCGCCAGCAGCTTGGAGGGGGACCTACAAGGCTACACCTTC.